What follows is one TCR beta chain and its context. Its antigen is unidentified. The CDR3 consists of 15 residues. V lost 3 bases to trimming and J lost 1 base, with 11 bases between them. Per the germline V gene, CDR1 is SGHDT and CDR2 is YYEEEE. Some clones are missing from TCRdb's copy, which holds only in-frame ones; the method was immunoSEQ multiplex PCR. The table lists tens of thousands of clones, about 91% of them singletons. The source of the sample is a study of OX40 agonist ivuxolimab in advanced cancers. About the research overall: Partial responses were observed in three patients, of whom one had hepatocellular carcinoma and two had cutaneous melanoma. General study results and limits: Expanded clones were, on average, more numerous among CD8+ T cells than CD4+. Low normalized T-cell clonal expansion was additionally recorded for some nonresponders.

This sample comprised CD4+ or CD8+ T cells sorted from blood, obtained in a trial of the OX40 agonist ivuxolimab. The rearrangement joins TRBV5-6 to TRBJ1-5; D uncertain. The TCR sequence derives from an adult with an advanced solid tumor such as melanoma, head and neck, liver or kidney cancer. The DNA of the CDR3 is TGTGCCAGCAGCTACGGAAGACCGAGCAATCAGCCCCAGCATTTT. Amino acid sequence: CASSYGRPSNQPQHF.